One and the same sample provided the 21 T cell receptor beta chains below, sequenced in a study of T cell clonality in common variable immunodeficiency. Produced via immunoSEQ multiplex PCR; TCRdb's table is partial and in-frame only. Sampling found about 52,000 clones, none seen once. Sequencing was done on a sample of peripheral blood mononuclear cells. Receptors originate from a person aged 18 to 75 in good health.

A word on this clone: From the germline J gene comes the end of the CDR3, since the read stops 3 residues before it. This sequence joins TRBV5-4 and TRBJ2-5, with 7 bases fitting TRBD2. Germline CDR1 and CDR2: SGHNT and YYREEE (reference sequence). The CDR3 is 13 amino acids. With V trimmed by 5 bases and J by 5 bases, 6 bases remained unmatched. CDR3 DNA (partial): TGTGCCAGCAGTTCTAGCGGCGAGGAGACC. Amino acids: CASSSSGEET. The CDR3 reads in full as CASSSSGEETQYF.

This clone was detected many times. The CDR3 is cut off 3 residues early in the read; its end comes from the germline J gene. The chain links TRBV6-1 to TRBJ1-5; 8 bases match TRBD1. J lost 3 bases, V lost 4 bases, and 5 bases had no gene match. This CDR3 comprises 15 residues. The germline V gene has CDR1 MNHNS and CDR2 SASEGT. Incomplete CDR3 DNA: TGTGCCAGCAGTGTTGGGGACAGGAACAATCAGCCC. It codes for CASSVGDRNNQP. In full, the CDR3 reads CASSVGDRNNQPQHF.

This clone was counted at least ten times. The CDR3 spells CASSPLAGSITDTQYF. CDR3 bases read: TGTGCCAGCAGCCCACTAGCGGGCAGCATTACAGATACG. This chain links TRBV28 with TRBJ2-3, with 9 bases aligning to TRBD2. The DNA ends 3 residues before the CDR3 does, and the rest of the CDR3 is filled in from the germline J gene. The CDR3 runs 16 residues. J lost 3 bases, V lost 6 bases, and 10 bases had no gene match. Germline assignment: CDR1 MDHEN and CDR2 SYDVKM.

This clone was seen many times. The CDR3 end lies 3 residues beyond the end of the read and is filled in from the germline J gene. This chain connects TRBV7-2 to TRBJ2-1, with 9 positions matching TRBD2. Germline CDR1 reads SGHTA; CDR2 reads FQGNSA. V dropped 7 bases and J dropped 9; count of bases not matched to a gene: 7. This CDR3 region has 13 residues. CDR3 DNA (partial): TGTGCCAGCACTAGCGGGACGCTGGGTGAG. It is translated as CASTSGTLGE. The full CDR3 protein is CASTSGTLGEQFF.

Ten or more counts support this clone. The CDR3 extends 3 residues past the end of the read, so its final part is completed from the germline J gene. The chain has TRBV20-1 and TRBJ2-1, with D perhaps TRBD2 (5 bases). CDR1 DFQATT and CDR2 SNEGSKA come from the germline V gene (reference sequence). CDR3 size: 13 residues. Trimming cost V 1 base and J 5 bases, with 9 bases left between them. The DNA read from the CDR3 is TGCAGTGCTAGAGTAAGCGGAAACAATGAG. Amino acid sequence: CSARVSGNNE. The CDR3 in full is CSARVSGNNEQFF.

In this sample, this clone turned up many times. The read ends 3 residues before the CDR3 terminus; that terminus is restored from the germline J gene. The chain carries TRBV7-6 and TRBJ2-1; 11 bases line up with TRBD2. V gave up 8 bases and J gave up 8 bases; unmatched junction bases: 11. Germline V lookup: CDR1 SGHVS, CDR2 FNYEAQ. The CDR3 loop spans 15 amino acids. CDR3 amino acids: CASLPLAGEIYEQFF. Partial CDR3 DNA: TGTGCCAGCCTACCACTAGCGGGAGAGATCTATGAG.

The CDR3: CASSYGQGGNYGQYF. The CDR3 bases that were read are TGTGCCAGCAGTTACGGCCAGGGAGGTAACTATGGT. This chain connects TRBV6-2 or TRBV6-3 to TRBJ2-4; D might be TRBD2 (6 bases). The read terminates 3 residues ahead of where the CDR3 ends, so the germline J gene completes it. From germline, CDR1 is MNHEY and CDR2 SVGEGT. This CDR3 contains 15 residues.

This clone was observed at least ten times. The observed sequence ends 3 residues before the CDR3 terminus, with the missing tail filled in from the germline J gene. The chain uses TRBV11-2 and TRBJ1-3; 7 bases are a match to TRBD1. Per germline, CDR1 SGHAT and CDR2 FQNNGV. CDR3 length: 14 amino acids. The trim removed 5 bases at V and 4 bases at J, leaving 5 bases unmatched. The CDR3 sequence: CASSIDRVGNTIYF. Partial CDR3 DNA: TGTGCCAGCAGCATTGACAGGGTCGGAAACACC.

This clone was counted many times. The CDR3 end is not reached by the read, which stops 3 residues before it; the germline J gene fills it in. This chain joins TRBV11-2 and TRBJ1-2; D is unresolved. Trimming removed 1 base at V and 3 bases at J, with 12 bases between. Germline-derived CDR1 and CDR2 are SGHAT and FQNNGV. The CDR3 is 15 amino acids. The CDR3 protein is CASSLGPRAYYGYTF. The CDR3 DNA, read in part, is TGTGCCAGCAGCTTAGGTCCGCGGGCCTACTATGGC.

This clone showed up many times. The read terminates 3 residues before the CDR3 end, so the remaining end is supplied by the germline J gene. The chain links TRBV28 to TRBJ2-2, with D perhaps TRBD1 (6 bases). This CDR3 region has 15 residues. Germline CDR1 MDHEN, CDR2 SYDVKM. V was pared by 3 bases and J by 4 bases, with 12 bases between. The CDR3 protein is CASSFLGTLTGELFF. The sequenced part of the CDR3 DNA is TGTGCCAGCAGTTTTCTCGGGACACTCACCGGGGAG.

This clone was seen a handful of times. Read coverage stops 3 residues before the CDR3 terminus; the germline J gene supplies the remainder. The chain uses TRBV20-1 and TRBJ1-5; D may be TRBD1 (6 bases). The V gene lost 6 bases and the J gene lost 0 bases, with 18 bases spanning the gap. The CDR3 contains 16 residues. Per the germline V gene, CDR1 is DFQATT and CDR2 is SNEGSKA (reference sequence). CDR3 loop: CSAGVGGGHSNQPQHF. The covered CDR3 bases are TGCAGTGCGGGCGTAGGAGGGGGACATAGCAATCAGCCC.

There are many counts of this clone. Coverage ceases 3 residues before the CDR3 finishes, and the germline J gene fills in the end. The chain employs TRBV7-2 and TRBJ1-6; no clear D gene. In germline, CDR1 is SGHTA, CDR2 FQGNSA. This CDR3 is built from 14 residues. The V end lost 1 base, the J end lost 7 bases, and 8 bases lay between the germline ends. The sequenced part of the CDR3 DNA is TGTGCCAGCAGCTTAGGTCCGGGGAATTCACCC. Translated, it gives CASSLGPGNSP. The whole CDR3 protein is CASSLGPGNSPLHF.

This clone was picked up many times. The read stops 3 residues short of the end of the CDR3; the missing end is completed from the germline J gene. This sequence joins TRBV7-9 and TRBJ1-1, with D unclear. This CDR3 region has 14 residues. Trimming took 1 base from V and 1 from J, leaving 7 bases between them. Germline assignment: CDR1 SEHNR and CDR2 FQNEAQ (reference sequence). The covered CDR3 bases are TGTGCCAGCAGCTTAGAAACAGCGAACACTGAA. This codes for CASSLETANTE. The whole CDR3 protein reads CASSLETANTEAFF.

Many counts were recorded for this clone. CDR3 sequence: CSARDLAGASYEQYF. The sequenced part of the CDR3 DNA is TGCAGTGCTAGGGACTTGGCGGGGGCGTCCTACGAG. V gene TRBV20-1 combines with J gene TRBJ2-7; D perhaps matches TRBD2 (7 bases). The CDR3 extends 3 residues past the end of the read, so its final part is completed from the germline J gene. This CDR3 contains 15 residues. CDR1 is DFQATT, CDR2 SNEGSKA, per germline (reference sequence). Trimming stripped 3 bases from V and 1 base from J, with 16 bases between.

This clone was picked up a small number of times. The DNA ends 3 residues before the CDR3 does, and the rest of the CDR3 is filled in from the germline J gene. The chain recombines TRBV2 with TRBJ1-2, with TRBD1 matching 9 bases. The CDR3 is made up of 12 amino acids. CDR1 is SNHLY, CDR2 FYNNEI, per germline. Losses at the gene ends were 4 bases for V and 6 bases for J; bases not matched to a gene: 0. CDR3 residues: CASSGDRDGYTF. The CDR3 bases that were read are TGTGCCAGCAGTGGGGACAGGGATGGC.

This clone appeared many times. The CDR3 end lies 3 residues beyond the end of the read and is filled in from the germline J gene. The chain joins TRBV7-2 to TRBJ2-3; D might be TRBD2 (6 bases). This CDR3 is built from 14 residues. Between the trimmed V and J ends, which lost 1 base and 5 bases, there was a span of 10 bases. Germline values: CDR1 SGHTA, CDR2 FQGNSA. The CDR3 is CASSLGGGEDTQYF. The DNA read from the CDR3 is TGTGCCAGCAGCTTAGGTGGAGGGGAAGATACG.

This clone was counted at least ten times. The missing CDR3 end, 3 residues past where the read stops, is filled in from the germline J gene. The rearrangement joins TRBV18 to TRBJ1-2; perhaps TRBD1 as D (5 bases). Between the trimmed V and J ends, which lost 2 bases and 3 bases, there was a span of 7 bases. Germline V gives CDR1 KGHSH, CDR2 LQKENI. This CDR3 is 13 amino acids long. The CDR3 DNA, read in part, is TGTGCCAGCTCACCAGGACAAGACTATGGC. It translates to CASSPGQDYG. Given in full, the CDR3 is CASSPGQDYGYTF. The full variable domain, its missing parts supplied by reference TRBV18 and TRBJ1-2, is NAGVMQNPRHLVRRRGQEARLRCSPMKGHSHVYWYRQLPEEGLKFMVYLQKENIIDESGMPKERFSAEFPKEGPSILRIQQVVRGDSAAYFCASSPGQDYGYTFGSGTRLTVV.

The table lists this clone with many counts. The CDR3 end is not reached by the read, which stops 3 residues before it; the germline J gene fills it in. V gene TRBV12-3 or TRBV12-4 combines with J gene TRBJ2-7; TRBD2 is a possible D gene (6 bases). V lost 2 bases and J 3 bases, leaving 17 bases between the germline ends. This CDR3 spans 16 amino acids. The sequenced CDR3 bases are TGTGCCAGCAGTTTAATGGGACTGCGAAAGAACTACGAG. This sequence encodes CASSLMGLRKNYE. In full, the CDR3 is CASSLMGLRKNYEQYF.

The table lists this clone with many counts. The read is 3 residues too short to cover the CDR3 end, so that end is filled in from the germline J gene. This chain uses TRBV19 with TRBJ2-7; 10 bases match TRBD1. V dropped 3 bases and J dropped 2; count of bases not matched to a gene: 4. The CDR3 length is 15 residues. Germline lookup yields CDR1 LNHDA and CDR2 SQIVND (reference sequence). The CDR3 DNA, read in part, is TGTGCCAGTAGTATTGGGACAGGGGTTACCTACGAG. It is translated as CASSIGTGVTYE. The whole CDR3 sequence reads CASSIGTGVTYEQYF.

This clone was found a few times. The CDR3 extends 3 residues past the end of the read, so its final part is completed from the germline J gene. The V gene is TRBV19, the J gene TRBJ1-5; D call uncertain. Germline CDR1 is LNHDA and CDR2 is SQIVND (reference sequence). The CDR3 length is 16 residues. V lost 4 bases and J 3 bases, leaving 16 bases between the germline ends. The sequenced CDR3 bases are TGTGCCAGTAGTAATACCCTGAGGACTGTCAATCAGCCC. Translation gives CASSNTLRTVNQP. The entire CDR3 is CASSNTLRTVNQPQHF.

In its sample, this clone was seen many times. The observed sequence ends 3 residues before the CDR3 terminus, with the missing tail filled in from the germline J gene. V is TRBV6-1 and J is TRBJ2-3; possibly TRBD1 for D (7 bases). The CDR3 totals 15 residues. CDR1 MNHNS and CDR2 SASEGT come from the germline V gene. V was cut by 0 bases and J by 4 bases, with 11 bases left in between. Partial CDR3 DNA: TGTGCCAGCAGTGAAGCCAGGGGGGTTTCAGATACG. It is translated as CASSEARGVSDT. From start to end, the CDR3 is CASSEARGVSDTQYF.